This T cell receptor (beta chain) was retrieved from a study of T-cell reconstitution after alpha-beta-depleted transplantation in children. Notes on this clonotype: Mismatch with germline at one junction end may stem from a read error.

A TCRbeta library incorporating unique molecular identifiers was prepared. TCRdb recomputed calls from the PCR reads with MiXCR, one row per CDR3 protein. The repertoire includes a few hundred thousand distinct CDR3 sequences, 20% to 30% of them detected once, and approximately 10% sits in the top ten. In germline, CDR1 is SGDLS, CDR2 YYNGEE. The CDR3 spans 15 residues. The V call is TRBV9, the J call TRBJ2-1; D is unresolved. The sample here was PBMCs, mostly from graft donor cells, taken 180 days after TCRalphabeta/CD19-depleted stem cell transplant. The sequence came from a male patient younger than 18 who had a stem cell transplant for acute lymphoblastic leukemia, so the T cells may come from the graft donor. The CDR3 nucleotides are TGTGCCGGCAGCGTAGATGGGCGAGACTACAATGAGCAGTTCTTC. As protein: CAGSVDGRDYNEQFF.